This T cell receptor beta chain came from a study of cytomegalovirus exposure and HLA in healthy donors. Germline assignment: CDR1 SGHDT and CDR2 YYEEEE. The CDR3 has 17 residues. The germline V and J ends were trimmed by 0 bases and 0 bases, with 10 bases remaining between them. Sequencing used immunoSEQ multiplex PCR; TCRdb keeps in-frame clones, though not all of them. The data show 200,000 to 300,000 clones, roughly 87% seen once. The chain couples TRBV5-6 to TRBJ2-6; D may be TRBD1 (6 bases). Sequencing was carried out using PBMCs. The origin of this receptor is a woman in her thirties in good health and CMV-seronegative. The CDR3: CASSLEARGSGANVLTF. As DNA, the CDR3 is TGTGCCAGCAGCTTGGAGGCCAGGGGCTCTGGGGCCAACGTCCTGACTTTC.